This T cell receptor beta chain was captured by sequencing in a study of cytomegalovirus exposure and HLA in healthy donors. This clone has only a few counts. One end of the junction fails to match germline, which may point to a read error. The PCR employed 60 Vbeta primers together with 13 Jbeta primers. Measured with immunoSEQ multiplex PCR; TCRdb has only the in-frame clones, and not every one. Of roughly 150,000 clones in the sample, 60% to 80% were seen once. CDR3 length: 13 amino acids. Germline V lookup: CDR1 SSHAT, CDR2 FNYEAQ (reference sequence). This chain joins TRBV7-7 and TRBJ2-2, with 8 bases fitting TRBD1. The material sequenced was PBMCs. The source of this sequence is a man aged 45 to 65 in good health and CMV-seropositive. Here the CDR3 reads CASSPDRGRELFF. CDR3 DNA sequence: TGTGCTAGCAGCCCTGACAGGGGTCGTGAGCTGTTTTTT.